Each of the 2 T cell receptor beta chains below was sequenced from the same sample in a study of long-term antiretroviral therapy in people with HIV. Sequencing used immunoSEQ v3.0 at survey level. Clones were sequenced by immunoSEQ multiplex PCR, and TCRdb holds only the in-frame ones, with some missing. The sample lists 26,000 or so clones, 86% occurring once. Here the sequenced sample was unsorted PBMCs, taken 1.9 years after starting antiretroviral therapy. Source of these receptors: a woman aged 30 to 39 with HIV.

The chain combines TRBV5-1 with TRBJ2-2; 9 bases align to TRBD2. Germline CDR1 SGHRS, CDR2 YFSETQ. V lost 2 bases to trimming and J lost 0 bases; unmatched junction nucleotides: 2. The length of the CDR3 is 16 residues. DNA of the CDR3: TGCGCCAGCAGCTTCGGGACTAGCCCGAACACCGGGGAGCTGTTTTTT. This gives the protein CASSFGTSPNTGELFF.

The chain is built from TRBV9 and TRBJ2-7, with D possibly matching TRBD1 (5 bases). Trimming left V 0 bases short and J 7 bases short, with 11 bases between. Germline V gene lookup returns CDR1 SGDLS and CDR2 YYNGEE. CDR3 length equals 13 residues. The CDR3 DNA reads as TGTGCCAGCAGCGTAGGACAGACGGGTGAGCAGTACTTC. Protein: CASSVGQTGEQYF.